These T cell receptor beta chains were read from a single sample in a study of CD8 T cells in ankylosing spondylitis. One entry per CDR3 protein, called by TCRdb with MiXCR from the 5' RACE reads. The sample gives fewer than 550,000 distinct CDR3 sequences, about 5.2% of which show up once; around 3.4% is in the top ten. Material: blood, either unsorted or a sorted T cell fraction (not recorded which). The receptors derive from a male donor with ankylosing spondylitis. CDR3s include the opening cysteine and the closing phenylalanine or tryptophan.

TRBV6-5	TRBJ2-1	CASSYSVRNEQFF
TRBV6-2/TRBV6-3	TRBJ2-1	CASSYTGRAYNEQFF
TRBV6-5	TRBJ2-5	CASSYSRRGRETQYF
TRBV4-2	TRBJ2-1	CASSHRGVAGGREQFF
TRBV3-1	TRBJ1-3	CASSQGLGNTIYF
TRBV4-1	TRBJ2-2	CASSQGWWTGELFF
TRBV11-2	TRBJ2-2	CASSSYPGELFF
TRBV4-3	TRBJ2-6	CASSQAYRVAGANVLTF
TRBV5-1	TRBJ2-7	CASSYGQGAYEQYF
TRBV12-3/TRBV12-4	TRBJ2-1	CASSQTRNEQFF
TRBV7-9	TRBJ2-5	CASSSRVAGYQETQYF
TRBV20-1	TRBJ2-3	CSARASWGGSTDTQYF
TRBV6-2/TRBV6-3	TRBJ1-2	CASSYRGNGYTF